This T cell receptor beta chain was recovered during a study of blood T cell repertoires in COVID-19. Across the study: The United States, Italy and Spain provided the acute and convalescent COVID-19 samples. The analysed material was cDNA or gDNA that came from T cells, B-cell-depleted T cells, or PBMCs.

Original processing methods: Amplification from reference gene primers served as the basis for estimated nucleated cell counts. TCRdb's table, derived via immunoSEQ multiplex PCR, lists solely in-frame clones and lacks some. V and J calls and clone size are those listed in that table; D and trimming were worked out from the DNA. The sample lists about 69,000 clones, 90% occurring once. The CDR3 length is 15 residues. The V gene end was trimmed by 4 bases and the J gene end by 4 bases; junction bases not matched to a gene: 7. The germline CDR1 and CDR2 sequences are SGHRS and YFSETQ. The origin of this receptor is a middle-aged man with acute or convalescent COVID-19. The specimen sequenced was peripheral blood. This chain joins TRBV5-1 and TRBJ1-2; 10 nucleotides line up with TRBD1. Written as DNA, the CDR3 is TGCGCCAGCAGCCCCATGGGACAGGGGTCCTATGGCTACACCTTC. Amino acid sequence: CASSPMGQGSYGYTF.